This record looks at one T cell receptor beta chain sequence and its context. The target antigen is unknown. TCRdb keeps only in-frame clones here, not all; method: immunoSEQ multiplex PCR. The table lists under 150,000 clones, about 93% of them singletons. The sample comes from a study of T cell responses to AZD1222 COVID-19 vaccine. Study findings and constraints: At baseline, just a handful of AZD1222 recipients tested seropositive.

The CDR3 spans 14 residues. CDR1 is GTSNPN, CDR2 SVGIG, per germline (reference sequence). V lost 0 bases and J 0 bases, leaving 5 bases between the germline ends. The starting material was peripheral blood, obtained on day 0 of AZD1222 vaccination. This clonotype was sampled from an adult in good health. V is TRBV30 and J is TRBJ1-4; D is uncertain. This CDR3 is CAWSVRATNEKLFF. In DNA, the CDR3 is TGTGCCTGGAGTGTACGGGCAACTAATGAAAAACTGTTTTTT.